This T cell receptor beta chain was observed in a study of OX40 agonist ivuxolimab in advanced cancers. For the study at large: Head and neck, renal cell, melanoma or hepatocellular carcinoma were the cancers that dose-escalation patients had. Participants, around 80% male, averaged approximately 60 years of age, ranging from about 20 to 80. Allowance was made for prior anti-PD-1, anti-PD-L1 or anti-CTLA-4 therapy, and roughly 39% had some. Notes on the study in general: Clonal expansion was seen in CD4+ and CD8+ blood T cells by week 6 at 0.1 to 3.0 mg/kg.

Measured with immunoSEQ multiplex PCR; TCRdb has only the in-frame clones, and not every one. The sample lists roughly 32,000 clones; around 90% were seen once. With regard to this clone: Antigen specificity is unknown.

This receptor was taken from an adult with an advanced solid tumor such as melanoma, head and neck, liver or kidney cancer. The material sequenced was CD4+ or CD8+ T cells sorted from blood, taken in a trial of the OX40 agonist ivuxolimab.

The CDR3 sequence: CASSRTSGGESTDTQYF. DNA for the CDR3: TGTGCCAGCAGCAGGACTAGCGGGGGGGAGAGCACAGATACGCAGTATTTT. This sequence joins TRBV7-9 and TRBJ2-3, with 15 positions matching TRBD2. V lost 5 bases to trimming and J lost 0 bases; unmatched junction nucleotides: 3. Germline-derived CDR1 and CDR2 are SEHNR and FQNEAQ (reference sequence). The CDR3 loop spans 17 amino acids.